This T cell receptor beta chain emerged from a study of tumor-infiltrating lymphocytes in primary liver carcinoma. The researchers produced TCR beta cDNA from 450 to 600 ng total RNA with a constant-region primer. Library construction for TCR beta comprised three nested multiplex PCR rounds performed with slightly modified ARM-PCR. Each of the first two PCR rounds ran roughly 9 cycles with TRBV1-TRBV30 forward and C-beta reverse primers. TCRdb independently ran MiXCR on the multiplex PCR reads; one entry per CDR3 protein. The table shows tens of thousands of distinct CDR3 sequences, with about three quarters occurring only once. The V gene's germline CDR1 is MNHNS and CDR2 SASEGT. CDR3 length equals 13 residues. Joint extraction of RNA and DNA used 20-30 mg of bulk tissue that was unsorted.

The source of this sequence is a middle-aged man with primary liver carcinoma and hepatitis B virus infection. The chain couples TRBV6-1 to TRBJ2-7, with 10 nucleotides matching TRBD2. The J call is doubtful: the DNA matches TRBJ2-1 better. Sequenced material: liver tumor tissue from sampling region 1. Noted subset: tumor region T1, superior pole. The CDR3 nucleotides are TGTGCCAGCAATGCTAGCGGGAGATACGAGCAGTTCTTC. Translated, it gives CASNASGRYEQFF.